The clone carrying this TCR beta chain was counted a few times. Produced via immunoSEQ multiplex PCR; TCRdb's table is partial and in-frame only. The data contain roughly 24,000 clones, approximately 79% of them singletons. CDR1 is MNHNY and CDR2 is SVGAGI in the germline V gene (reference sequence). Trimming stripped 11 bases from V and 5 bases from J, with 9 bases between. The CDR3 runs to 10 residues. The entry originates in a study of OX40 agonist ivuxolimab in advanced cancers. With baseline, cycle 4 day 1, and cycle 7 day 1 as timepoints, blood was sampled. The material was CD4+ or CD8+ T cells sorted from blood, obtained in a trial of the OX40 agonist ivuxolimab. The rearrangement joins TRBV6-6 to TRBJ1-2, with D hard to call. The sequence was obtained from an adult with an advanced solid tumor such as melanoma, head and neck, liver or kidney cancer. CDR3 nucleotides: TGTGCCGTATACAGTTATGGCTACACCTTC. Its protein product is CAVYSYGYTF.